This passage covers 28 T cell receptor beta chains from one sample sequenced in a study of tumor and adjacent non-tumor tissue in lung cancer (dated 2018 in TCRdb). Bulk unsorted tissue served as the source for RNA extraction, and RNA quality was assessed using a NanoDrop ND-1000 and an Agilent 2100. For the normal lung samples, distant non-tumor tissue was collected more than 3 cm away from the tumor edge. The library came from multiplex PCR. Sequencing relied on an Illumina HiSeq 2500. TCRbeta libraries were constructed through three rounds of nested PCR with primers (Table S4) according to protocols modified from ARM-PCR. The public sequencing data were trimmed at Q25 with fastp and processed into clonotypes with MiXCR by TCRdb, which kept only in-frame beta chains. Under each unique CDR3 protein, matching rows form one entry showing the most common genes and DNA. The sample table shows 80,000 or so distinct CDR3 sequences, and around 80% are seen once. The top ten constitute about half of the sample.

The material sequenced was distant non-tumor lung tissue. The receptors were sampled from a man in his 60s with non-small cell lung cancer.

Note on this clonotype: Mismatch with germline at one junction end may stem from a read error. The chain is built from TRBV20-1 and TRBJ2-1; the D gene is possibly TRBD2 (6 bases). The CDR3 is made up of 13 amino acids. Germline values: CDR1 DFQATT, CDR2 SNEGSKA (reference sequence). Here the CDR3 DNA reads TGCAATGCTAGAGGGTCAGCGGGCAATGAGCAATTCTTC. Its protein is CNARGSAGNEQFF.

As concerns this clonotype: No conserved phenylalanine or tryptophan is present at the end of the CDR3, so a read error is the likely explanation. CDR3 protein: CATYEGGPYNEQFL. For the CDR3, the DNA is TGCGCCACCTATGAGGGCGGTCCCTACAATGAGCAGTTCTTA. This chain links TRBV10-2 with TRBJ2-1, with TRBD2 as a possible D gene (5 bases). The V gene's germline CDR1 is WSHSY and CDR2 SAAADI. V gave up 10 bases and J gave up 2 bases, with 15 bases separating them. The CDR3 extends over 14 amino acids.

As for this clonotype: At one boundary the junction diverges from the germline segment, which might be a read error. This rearrangement joins TRBV11-2 to TRBJ1-1; D is perhaps TRBD1 (6 bases). Germline V gives CDR1 SGHAT, CDR2 FQNNGV. This CDR3 has 14 residues. CDR3 amino acids: CASSLVRRDTEAFF. CDR3 DNA: TGTGCCAGTAGCTTAGTCAGGAGGGACACTGAAGCCTTCTTT.

V usage is TRBV20-1 and J usage is TRBJ1-5; no clear D. The CDR3 is 15 residues long. Germline-derived CDR1 and CDR2 are DFQATT and SNEGSKA (reference sequence). V lost 0 bases and J 7 bases, leaving 16 bases between the germline ends. The CDR3, as DNA: TGCAGTGCTAGAGATCGAAGGGCTGGAGGACAGCCCCAGCATTTT. As protein: CSARDRRAGGQPQHF.

The rearrangement links TRBV7-9 to TRBJ2-5, with D maybe TRBD2 (5 bases). This CDR3 has 13 amino acids. CDR1 and CDR2 (germline): SEHNR, FQNEAQ (reference sequence). Trimming stripped 6 bases from V and 4 bases from J, with 12 bases between. The CDR3 spells CASRHGGTETQYF. The DNA of the CDR3 is TGTGCCAGCAGACACGGAGGTACAGAGACCCAGTACTTC.

This clonotype was recorded once. Since no conserved phenylalanine or tryptophan closes the CDR3, a read error is the likely cause. The chain couples TRBV6-6 to TRBJ2-3, with 11 bases that match TRBD2. Looked up from germline, CDR1 is MNHNY and CDR2 is SVGAGI (reference sequence). The CDR3 covers 16 residues. This chain's CDR3 is CASSYGLAGGTDMQYL. DNA for the CDR3: TGTGCCAGCAGTTACGGTCTAGCGGGGGGCACAGATATGCAGTATTTA.

In regard to this clonotype: Germline is not matched at one junction end, which may reflect a read error. This chain uses TRBV11-3 with TRBJ2-3, with D possibly being TRBD2 (5 bases). This CDR3 is built from 16 residues. The germline gives CDR1 SGHNT, CDR2 YENEEA. CDR3 bases: TGTGCCTGCAGCCCACTCAGGTCGAGGGTCACAGATACGCAGTATTTT. The encoded protein is CACSPLRSRVTDTQYF.

About this clonotype: Lacking the conserved final phenylalanine or tryptophan, this CDR3 likely reflects a read error. The DNA is omitted, as the CDR3 cannot be located on it reliably, and the CDR3 follows TCRdb's listing. This chain uses TRBV11-3 with TRBJ2-3; TRBD1, the D gene given by the table, was not confirmed from the DNA. CDR1 and CDR2 (germline): SGHNT, YENEEA. The CDR3 contains 12 residues when both ends are counted. This CDR3 is CASSLGGSSWYL.

In regard to this clonotype: No conserved phenylalanine or tryptophan ends this CDR3, so it is likely a read error. The chain couples TRBV29-1 to TRBJ2-7; 7 bases align to TRBD1. The CDR3 spans 14 residues. The germline CDR1 and CDR2 sequences are SQVTM and ANQGSEA. As DNA, the CDR3 is TGCAGCGTTGAAAGGGACAGCCCTTCCTTCGAGCAGTACTTG. Translation: CSVERDSPSFEQYL.

Turning to this clonotype: One end of the junction is discordant with germline, which a read error may explain. CDR3 residues: CTSRGPGQGGNQPQHF. CDR3 DNA sequence: TGTACCAGCAGGGGACCGGGACAAGGCGGGAATCAGCCCCAGCATTTT. J is TRBJ1-5 and V is TRBV6-2 or TRBV6-3, with D perhaps matching TRBD1 (6 bases). Germline assignment: CDR1 MNHEY and CDR2 SVGEGT. The CDR3 is 16 amino acids.

This clonotype has a single count. A read error may produce the germline difference seen at one junction end. The chain is built from TRBV29-1 and TRBJ2-2; maybe TRBD2 (6 bases). Germline CDR1 and CDR2: SQVTM and ANQGSEA. The CDR3 spans 17 residues. CDR3 loop: CSAYPTAGAGDTGELFF. CDR3 nucleotide sequence: TGCAGCGCCTACCCGACAGCGGGCGCGGGTGACACCGGGGAGTTGTTTTTT.

CDR3 sequence: CSAHSHQTSGSGNEQFF. The CDR3 DNA follows: TGCAGTGCTCATTCTCACCAGACTAGCGGGAGTGGTAATGAGCAGTTCTTC. The chain links TRBV20-1 to TRBJ2-1; TRBD2 aligns across 12 bases. The ends lost 5 bases at V and 7 bases at J; junction bases unmatched: 15. Germline CDR1 DFQATT, CDR2 SNEGSKA (reference sequence). The CDR3 runs 17 residues.

About this clonotype: Because the CDR3 is missing its conserved closing phenylalanine or tryptophan, this is likely a read error. The DNA is left out, because the CDR3 cannot be placed on it with certainty; the CDR3 is given as TCRdb lists it. This chain uses TRBV6-1 with TRBJ1-1; TRBD1 is the table's D call and was not checked against the DNA. The germline V gene has CDR1 MNHNS and CDR2 SASEGT. From its first to its last residue, the CDR3 has 14 amino acids. CDR3 region: CASSEDKGDTEASY.

Concerning this clonotype: An end of the junction does not agree with germline; a read error may underlie this. The chain has TRBV20-1 and TRBJ2-7, with D hard to call. This CDR3 has 12 amino acids. Per germline, CDR1 DFQATT and CDR2 SNEGSKA (reference sequence). CDR3 in DNA: TGCAGTGTTAGAGAAGACCGCCACGAGCAGTACTTC. Translation gives CSVREDRHEQYF.

For this clonotype: Germline and junction disagree at one end, which may indicate a read error. The V call is TRBV12-3 or TRBV12-4, the J call TRBJ1-1; unclear D gene. The CDR3 loop spans 16 amino acids. Here the CDR3 DNA reads TGTGCCAGTAGTTTTGTAGGATTAGGGATGAACACTGAAGCTTTCTTT. It yields the protein CASSFVGLGMNTEAFF.

Concerning this clonotype itself: Germline and junction disagree at one end, which may indicate a read error. The rearrangement joins TRBV11-3 to TRBJ2-3; 8 positions agree with TRBD1. The CDR3 length is 13 residues. CDR1 is SGHNT, CDR2 YENEEA, per germline. CDR3 nucleotide sequence: TGTGCCAGAAGCTATCAGGGGGCAGACACGCAGTATTTT. Translated, it gives CARSYQGADTQYF.

CDR3 nucleotide sequence: TGCAGTGTTACCGGGACACCAACCTTAGAGCAGTACTTC. Protein: CSVTGTPTLEQYF. The rearrangement joins TRBV20-1 to TRBJ2-7; tentatively, D is TRBD1 (6 bases). Germline values: CDR1 DFQATT, CDR2 SNEGSKA (reference sequence). The CDR3 sequence is 13 residues long. With 7 bases removed from V and 7 bases from J, the gap between germline ends came to 20 bases.

Details on this clonotype: Its ends do not fully match the called genes, so a read error is possible. The chain couples TRBV11-2 to TRBJ2-6, with 11 bases that match TRBD2. The CDR3 has 18 residues. Germline lookup yields CDR1 SGHAT and CDR2 FQNNGV. CDR3 nucleotides: TGTGCCAGCAGTACAACTAGCGGGGGAGCCGCTGGGGCCGACGTCCTGACTTTC. Its protein is CASSTTSGGAAGADVLTF.

As regards this clonotype: At one of its ends the junction is not consistent with the germline gene, which may arise from a read error. The chain links TRBV29-1 to TRBJ1-1; no reliable D call. Germline values: CDR1 SQVTM, CDR2 ANQGSEA. There are 12 residues in the CDR3. For the CDR3, the DNA is TGCAGCGTTGTAGGTGGATCCACTGAAGCTGTCTTT. Translation: CSVVGGSTEAVF. The full variable domain, in which reference TRBV29-1 and TRBJ1-1 provide the parts outside the CDR3, is SAVISQKPSRDICQRGTSLTIQCQVDSQVTMMFWYRQQPGQSLTLIATANQGSEATYESGFVIDKFPISRPNLTFSTLTVSNMSPEDSSIYLCSVVGGSTEAVFGQGTRLTVV.

As regards this clonotype: This may be a read error, as it is one base from a much larger clone. In DNA form, the CDR3 reads TGTGCCAGCAGCCCCCGATCCTCCTACGTGCAGTACTTC. This encodes CASSPRSSYVQYF. The chain uses TRBV6-5 and TRBJ2-7; D not resolved. The CDR3 has 13 residues. CDR1 and CDR2 (germline): MNHEY, SVGAGI.

Note on this clonotype: A much more abundant neighbour one base away suggests this may be a read error. The chain links TRBV11-2 to TRBJ2-1; D ambiguous. Germline lookup yields CDR1 SGHAT and CDR2 FQNNGV. CDR3 length: 17 amino acids. CDR3 region: CASGLALRQSSYNEQFF. DNA of the CDR3: TGTGCCAGCGGCTTAGCCCTGCGGCAGAGCTCCTACAATGAGCAGTTCTTC. Looking up the rest from reference TRBV11-2 and TRBJ2-1 gives the full variable domain: EAGVAQSPRYKIIEKRQSVAFWCNPISGHATLYWYQQILGQGPKLLIQFQNNGVVDDSQLPKDRFSAERLKGVDSTLKIQPAKLEDSAVYLCASGLALRQSSYNEQFFGPGTRLTVL.

To note about this clonotype: A much larger clone is a single base away; this may be a read error. The rearrangement uses TRBV5-6 and TRBJ1-5, with TRBD1 matching over 8 bases. The length of the CDR3 is 17 residues. Per germline, CDR1 SGHDT and CDR2 YYEEEE. CDR3 sequence (DNA): TGTGCCAGCAGCTTCTCTGACAGGGGCACGATCAATCAGCCCCAGCGTTTT. Translated, it gives CASSFSDRGTINQPQRF.

The CDR3: CATSEGFSTESCDEQFF. The CDR3 DNA sequence: TGTGCCACCAGTGAAGGTTTCAGTACTGAGTCCTGCGATGAGCAGTTCTTC. The rearrangement uses TRBV24-1 and TRBJ2-1; D remains ambiguous. Trimming removed 4 bases from V and 8 bases from J, with 23 bases in between. Germline-derived CDR1 and CDR2 are KGHDR and SFDVKD. This CDR3 spans 17 amino acids.

As concerns this clonotype: The junction departs from the called germline gene at one end, perhaps through a read error. The V call is TRBV11-1, the J call TRBJ2-7; D might be TRBD2 (6 bases). The germline gives CDR1 SGHAT, CDR2 FQDESV (reference sequence). This CDR3 is built from 15 residues. CDR3: CASNSPSSGSYEKYF. In DNA, the CDR3 is TGTGCCAGCAACTCCCCGAGTAGCGGCTCCTACGAGAAGTACTTC.

As for this clonotype: A read error is likely, as this CDR3 ends without the conserved phenylalanine or tryptophan. The DNA is omitted, as the CDR3 cannot be located on it reliably, and the CDR3 follows TCRdb's listing. This chain uses TRBV11-3 with TRBJ2-2; the table names TRBD2, a call not compared with the DNA. Germline V gene data show CDR1 as SGHNT and CDR2 as YENEEA. From its first to its last residue, the CDR3 has 18 amino acids. The CDR3 region is CTSSSRGAGGFRAGELFY.

This clonotype has a single count. Sequence at one end of the junction differs from germline and may be a read error. The rearrangement joins TRBV20-1 to TRBJ2-3; the D is unclear. The J call may be faulty, since TRBJ1-5 better matches the DNA end. CDR3 length: 15 residues. Germline V gives CDR1 DFQATT, CDR2 SNEGSKA (reference sequence). CDR3 nucleotide sequence: TGCAGTGTTAGAGAATTAGGCAGCTCCACAGATACGCAGCATTTT. Its protein is CSVRELGSSTDTQHF.

The V call is TRBV11-2, the J call TRBJ2-5, with D unresolved. There are 15 residues in the CDR3. Per germline, CDR1 SGHAT and CDR2 FQNNGV. CDR3 in amino acids: CTNSLNQTGRETQYF. In DNA form, the CDR3 reads TGTACCAACAGCTTGAACCAGACCGGACGGGAGACCCAGTACTTC.

As for this clonotype: A junction end diverges from the germline sequence, so it may reflect a read error. The rearrangement joins TRBV12-3 or TRBV12-4 to TRBJ2-5; D is possibly TRBD1 (7 bases). The CDR3 runs 16 residues. The CDR3 loop is CASSLGQGGFKETQYF. The CDR3 bases are TGTGCCAGCAGTTTAGGGCAGGGGGGTTTCAAAGAGACCCAGTATTTC.